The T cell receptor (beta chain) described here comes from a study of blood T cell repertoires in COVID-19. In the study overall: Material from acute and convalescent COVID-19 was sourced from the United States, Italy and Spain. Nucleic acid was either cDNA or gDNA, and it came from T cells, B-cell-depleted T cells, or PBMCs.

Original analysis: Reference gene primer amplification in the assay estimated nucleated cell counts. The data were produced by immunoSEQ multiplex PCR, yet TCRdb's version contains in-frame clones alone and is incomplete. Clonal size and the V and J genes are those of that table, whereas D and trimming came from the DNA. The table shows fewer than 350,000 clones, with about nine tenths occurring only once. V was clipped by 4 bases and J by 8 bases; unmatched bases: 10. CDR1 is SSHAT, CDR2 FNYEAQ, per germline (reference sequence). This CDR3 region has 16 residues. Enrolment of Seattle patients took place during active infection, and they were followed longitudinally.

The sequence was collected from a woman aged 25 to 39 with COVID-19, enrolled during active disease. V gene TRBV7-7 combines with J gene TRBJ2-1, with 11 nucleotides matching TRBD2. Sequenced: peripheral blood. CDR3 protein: CASSSRLAGRYDEQFF. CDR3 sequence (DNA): TGTGCCAGCAGCTCCCGACTAGCGGGGCGTTACGATGAGCAGTTCTTC.